The rows below give T cell receptor beta chains drawn from one sample of a study of cytotoxic CD8 clonotypes in ibrutinib-treated CLL. Sequenced by immunoSEQ multiplex PCR; TCRdb stores in-frame clones only, minus some. Altogether under 150,000 clones are present, around four fifths being singletons, with the ten largest covering about 3.3%. The specimen comprised PBMCs, sampled after 24 months of ibrutinib treatment. Receptors were obtained from a human donor with chronic lymphocytic leukemia. Each CDR3 is given with its conserved first and last residue. D genes are given only for firm matches. Where a row states a size, it is once, few, many or the class of an expanded clone; other rows omit it.

J gene,V gene,D gene,CDR3 length,clone size,CDR3 DNA,CDR3 protein
TRBJ1-6,TRBV10-3,TRBD1,14,.,TGTGCCATCTCGGGAGGACAGGGGAAGGGAACCCTCCACTTT,CAISGGQGKGTLHF
TRBJ2-6,TRBV7-2,TRBD2,16,.,TGTGCCAGCAGCTTAGCGCGGGGGGCCGGGGCCAACGTCCTGACTTTC,CASSLARGAGANVLTF
TRBJ2-3,TRBV5-4,TRBD1,16,.,TGTGCCAGCAGCGCAGGGAGGGACAGGGGTACAGATACGCAGTATTTT,CASSAGRDRGTDTQYF
TRBJ2-3,TRBV6-1,.,15,.,TGTGCCAGCAGTGAAGTGTGGGGCGGTGGAGATACGCAGTATTTT,CASSEVWGGGDTQYF
TRBJ2-7,TRBV19,TRBD1,15,once,TGTGCCAGTAGATTCGGGACAGGGAATACCTACGAGCAGTACTTC,CASRFGTGNTYEQYF
TRBJ1-2,TRBV5-1,TRBD1,15,few,TGCGCCAGCAGCTTGGGGGACAGATTTAACTATGGCTACACCTTC,CASSLGDRFNYGYTF
TRBJ1-1,TRBV4-3,.,13,.,TGCGCCAGCAGCCAAGATCCGGGATTCGGGGCTTTCTTT,CASSQDPGFGAFF
TRBJ1-2,TRBV6-6,TRBD1,16,.,TGTGCCAGCAGTCATTACAGGGGGCTAGCAAACTATGGCTACACCTTC,CASSHYRGLANYGYTF
TRBJ2-1,TRBV27,TRBD2,13,.,TGTGCCAGCAGCGGGGGGGCAAAAAATGAGCAGTTCTTC,CASSGGAKNEQFF
TRBJ2-5,TRBV5-1,.,14,.,TGCGCCAGCAGCTTGGCCCGCAGGACGGAGACCCAGTACTTC,CASSLARRTETQYF
TRBJ1-2,TRBV12-5,TRBD1,15,.,TGTGCTAGTGGTCTCGGACAGGGCCAATTGGGTGGCTACACCTTC,CASGLGQGQLGGYTF
TRBJ2-7,TRBV7-9,TRBD1,16,.,TGTGCCAGCAGCCGGGACAGGGGGGCTAGCGGCTACGAGCAGTACTTC,CASSRDRGASGYEQYF
TRBJ1-1,TRBV18,.,14,few,TGTGCCAGCTCACCAATCGATATGAACACTGAAGCTTTCTTT,CASSPIDMNTEAFF
TRBJ1-6,TRBV18,.,16,once,TGTGCCAGCTCACCAATGGGGGGGCTATGGAATTCACCCCTCCACTTT,CASSPMGGLWNSPLHF
TRBJ2-7,TRBV29-1,.,13,.,TGCAGCGTTGCGGGGAGGGGGGACTACGAGCAGTACTTC,CSVAGRGDYEQYF
TRBJ1-3,TRBV18,TRBD1,12,.,TGTGCCAGCTTTACAGGGGGAAGCACCATATATTTT,CASFTGGSTIYF
TRBJ1-1,TRBV7-2,.,15,.,TGTGCCAGCAGCTTACAGGGCAGGGGAGGTACTGAAGCTTTCTTT,CASSLQGRGGTEAFF
TRBJ2-1,TRBV4-3,TRBD1,15,.,TGCGCCAGCAGCACATACAGGGGCCGCACCAATGAGCAGTTCTTC,CASSTYRGRTNEQFF